This TCR beta chain was recorded in a study of Ad26.COV2.S vaccination and SARS-CoV-2 variants. Broader study findings: Spike-specific responses of CD8+ and CD4+ T cells were reported to display substantial breadth after vaccination. Breadth of non-spike TCRs did not differ between vaccinees and placebo recipients.

Germline CDR1 reads SGHRS; CDR2 reads YFSETQ. This CDR3 is 12 amino acids long. V lost 0 bases and J lost 5, with 5 bases in between. The protocol was immunoSEQ multiplex PCR, while the TCRdb copy is restricted to in-frame clones and leaves out a portion. There are 120,000 to 150,000 clones in the sample; about nine tenths occur only once, and around 5% lies in the top ten. As for this clone: What it binds is unknown. This sample includes further DNA sequences coding for the same CDR3.

Sample: peripheral blood, taken after recovery from COVID-19. This TCR derives from a human donor who had recovered from COVID-19. The rearrangement joins TRBV5-1 to TRBJ2-5, with D unclear. CDR3 bases: TGCGCCAGCAGCTTGGTCGGGGAGACCCAGTACTTC. Translated: CASSLVGETQYF. Together with reference TRBV5-1 and TRBJ2-5, the CDR3 gives the full variable domain: KAGVTQTPRYLIKTRGQQVTLSCSPISGHRSVSWYQQTPGQGLQFLFEYFSETQRNKGNFPGRFSGRQFSNSRSEMNVSTLELGDSALYLCASSLVGETQYFGPGTRLLVL.